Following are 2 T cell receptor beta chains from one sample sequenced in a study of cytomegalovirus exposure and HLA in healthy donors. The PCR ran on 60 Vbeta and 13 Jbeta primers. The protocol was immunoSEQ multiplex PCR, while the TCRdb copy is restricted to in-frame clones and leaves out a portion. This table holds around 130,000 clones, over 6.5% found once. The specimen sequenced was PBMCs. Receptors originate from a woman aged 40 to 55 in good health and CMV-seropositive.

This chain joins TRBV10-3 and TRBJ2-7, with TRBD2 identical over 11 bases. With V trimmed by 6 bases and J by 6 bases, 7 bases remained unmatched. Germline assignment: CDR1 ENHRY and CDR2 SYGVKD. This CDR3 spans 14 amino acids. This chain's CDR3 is CAIRGRLAGLEQYF. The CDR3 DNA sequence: TGTGCCATCAGGGGGAGACTAGCGGGGCTCGAGCAGTACTTC.

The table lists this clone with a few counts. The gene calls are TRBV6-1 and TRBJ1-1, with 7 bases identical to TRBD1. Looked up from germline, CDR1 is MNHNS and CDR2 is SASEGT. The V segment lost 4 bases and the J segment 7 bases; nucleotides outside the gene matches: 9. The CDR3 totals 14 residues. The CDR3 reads CASSGTRDSREAFF. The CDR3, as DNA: TGTGCCAGCAGTGGAACCCGGGACAGTCGTGAAGCTTTCTTT.